This TCR beta chain was sequenced for a study of cytomegalovirus exposure and HLA in healthy donors. Study-wide results and caveats: Earlier analysis looked at TCR beta V segments, and most were productive about 90% or about 30% of the time. Accurate HLA-A and HLA-B prediction from TCR beta sequences was reported for most subjects.

Germline V gene lookup returns CDR1 LGHNT and CDR2 FRNRAP. The J segment lost 4 bases and the V segment lost 1 base, leaving 7 bases of the junction unmatched. This CDR3 is 16 amino acids long. Primers: 60 Vbeta forward and 13 Jbeta reverse. This table comes from immunoSEQ multiplex PCR, and its TCRdb copy is limited to in-frame clones, with some not included. Its listing shows about 41,000 clones. Donors were ostensibly healthy at sampling, although undocumented immune exposures were probable. Turning to this clone: The antigen is not known.

V and J are TRBV12-5 and TRBJ2-1; 7 nucleotides align to TRBD1. The origin of this receptor is a man aged 30 to 39 in good health and CMV-seronegative. Source material: PBMCs. CDR3 loop: CASGLGQGNEYNEQFF. CDR3 DNA sequence: TGTGCTAGTGGTTTGGGACAGGGAAACGAATACAATGAGCAGTTCTTC.